This T cell receptor (beta chain) was obtained from a study of naive and memory T cell subsets. Turning to this clonotype: Its antigen remains unidentified.

Whole-study findings and limits: A few larger clonotypes appeared in naive repertoires, especially CD8, possibly memory cells re-expressing CD45RA.

V shed 5 bases and J 4 bases; nucleotides not matched to a gene: 4. The CDR3 loop spans 13 amino acids. The beta constant-region primer was an equimolar mix of two oligonucleotides covering TRBC1 and TRBC2. Nested alpha and beta constant-region primers with the SP2 primer drove four PCR rounds on ligated cDNA. TCRdb recomputed calls from the UMI-ligation and nested PCR reads with MiXCR, one row per CDR3 protein. Found here are around 140,000 distinct CDR3 sequences, 22% of them singletons; the top ten hold 0.11%. This TCR was recovered from a human donor in good health. Sample: naive CD4+ T cells from blood. The chain employs TRBV12-3 or TRBV12-4 and TRBJ2-5; 7 nucleotides agree with TRBD1. The CDR3 region is CASSPTGRETQYF. CDR3 bases: TGTGCCAGCAGTCCGACAGGGAGAGAGACCCAGTACTTC.